The entry below describes one TCR beta chain. Its antigen is as yet unknown. The DNA is left out, because the CDR3 cannot be placed on it with certainty; the CDR3 is given as TCRdb lists it. The entry originates in a study of post-analysis software for immune sequencing data. Study-level background: Relapsing-remitting, secondary progressive and progressive-relapsing forms of multiple sclerosis all featured among disease courses. General study results and limits: Strong co-clustering by F measure linked samples that shared a preparation batch. Controls' normalized Chao1 diversity significantly exceeded that of multiple sclerosis patients.

Unique molecular identifiers were built into the TCR beta cDNA libraries. The source material, about 0.9 to 10 million T cells, gave rise to approximately 520,000 cDNA molecules. TCRdb recomputed calls from the PCR reads with MiXCR, one row per CDR3 protein. The sample records roughly 800,000 distinct CDR3 sequences, around 50% being singletons. Sequencing input: blood. This TCR was recovered from a girl aged 5 to 17 with multiple sclerosis.

The CDR3 reads CSATGLAGGGLWERSYEQYF. The V call is TRBV20-1, the J call TRBJ2-4; the tabulated D call, TRBD2, remains unverified against the DNA. Germline values: CDR1 DFQATT, CDR2 SNEGSKA (reference sequence). The CDR3 numbers 20 amino acids, ends counted.